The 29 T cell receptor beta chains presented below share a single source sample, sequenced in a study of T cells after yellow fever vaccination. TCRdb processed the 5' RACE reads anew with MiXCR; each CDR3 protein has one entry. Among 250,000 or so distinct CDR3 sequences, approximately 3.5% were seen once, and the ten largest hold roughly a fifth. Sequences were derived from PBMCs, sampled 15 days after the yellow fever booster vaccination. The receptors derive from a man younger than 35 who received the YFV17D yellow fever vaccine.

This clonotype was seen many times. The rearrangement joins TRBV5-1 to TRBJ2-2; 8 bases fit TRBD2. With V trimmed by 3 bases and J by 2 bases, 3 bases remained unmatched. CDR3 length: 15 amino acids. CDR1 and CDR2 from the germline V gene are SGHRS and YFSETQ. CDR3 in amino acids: CASSSRGANTGELFF. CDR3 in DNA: TGCGCCAGCAGCTCGCGGGGGGCCAACACCGGGGAGCTGTTTTTT.

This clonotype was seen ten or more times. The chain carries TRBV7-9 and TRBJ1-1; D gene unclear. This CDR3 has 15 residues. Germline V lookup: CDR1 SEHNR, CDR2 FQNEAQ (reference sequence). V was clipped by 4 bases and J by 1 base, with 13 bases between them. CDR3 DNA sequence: TGTGCCAGCAGCTCCCTCTGGAAGACGAACACTGAAGCTTTCTTT. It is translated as CASSSLWKTNTEAFF.

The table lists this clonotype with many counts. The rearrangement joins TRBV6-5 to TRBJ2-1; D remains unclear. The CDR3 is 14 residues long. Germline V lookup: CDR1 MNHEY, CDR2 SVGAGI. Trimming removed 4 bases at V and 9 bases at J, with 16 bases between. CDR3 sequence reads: CASSFGRGASEQFF. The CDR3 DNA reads TGTGCCAGCAGTTTCGGTCGAGGCGCATCTGAGCAGTTCTTC.

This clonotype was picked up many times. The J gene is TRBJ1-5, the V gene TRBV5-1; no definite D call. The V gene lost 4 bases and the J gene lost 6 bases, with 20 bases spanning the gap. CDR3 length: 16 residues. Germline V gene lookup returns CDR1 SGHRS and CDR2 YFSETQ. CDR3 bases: TGCGCCAGCAGCCCGAGACGGACGGAGGGCCCTCAGCCCCAGCATTTT. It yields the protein CASSPRRTEGPQPQHF.

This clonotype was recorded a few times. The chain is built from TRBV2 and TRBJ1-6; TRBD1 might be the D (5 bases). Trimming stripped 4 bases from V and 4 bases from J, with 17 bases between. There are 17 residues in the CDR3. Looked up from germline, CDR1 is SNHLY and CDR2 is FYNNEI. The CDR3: CASSASREGIYNSPLHF. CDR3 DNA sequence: TGTGCCAGCAGTGCAAGTAGGGAGGGGATATATAATTCACCCCTCCACTTT.

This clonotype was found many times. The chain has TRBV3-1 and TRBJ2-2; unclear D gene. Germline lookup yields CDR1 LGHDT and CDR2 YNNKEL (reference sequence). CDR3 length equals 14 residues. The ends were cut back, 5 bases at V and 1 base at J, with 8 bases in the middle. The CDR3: CASSYLMNTGELFF. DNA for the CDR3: TGTGCCAGCAGCTACTTGATGAACACCGGGGAGCTGTTTTTT.

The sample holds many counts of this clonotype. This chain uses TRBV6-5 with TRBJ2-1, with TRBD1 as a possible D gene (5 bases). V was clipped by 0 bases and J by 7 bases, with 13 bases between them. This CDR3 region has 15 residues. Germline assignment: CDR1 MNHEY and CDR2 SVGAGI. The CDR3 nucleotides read TGTGCCAGCAGTTACTCGGCCAGGGTTAGAAATGAGCAGTTCTTC. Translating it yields CASSYSARVRNEQFF.

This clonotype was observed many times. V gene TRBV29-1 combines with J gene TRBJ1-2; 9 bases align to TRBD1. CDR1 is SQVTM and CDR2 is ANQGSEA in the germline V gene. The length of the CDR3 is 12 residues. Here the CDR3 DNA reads TGCACCACACAGGGGGCGAACTATGGCTACACCTTC. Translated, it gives CTTQGANYGYTF.

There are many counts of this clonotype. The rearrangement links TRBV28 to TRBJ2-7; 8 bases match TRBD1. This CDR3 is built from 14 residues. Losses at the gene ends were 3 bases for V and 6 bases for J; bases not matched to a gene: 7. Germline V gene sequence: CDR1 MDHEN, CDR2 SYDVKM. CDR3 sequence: CASSFRAGGIEQYV. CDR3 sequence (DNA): TGTGCCAGCAGTTTCAGGGCAGGGGGCATCGAGCAGTACGTC.

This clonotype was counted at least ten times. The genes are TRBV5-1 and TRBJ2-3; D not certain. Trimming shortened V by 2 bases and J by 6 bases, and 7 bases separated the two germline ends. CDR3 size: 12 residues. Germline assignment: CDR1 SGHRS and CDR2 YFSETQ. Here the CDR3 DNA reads TGCGCCAGCAGCTTTCTCAAGGATACGCAGTATTTT. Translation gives CASSFLKDTQYF.

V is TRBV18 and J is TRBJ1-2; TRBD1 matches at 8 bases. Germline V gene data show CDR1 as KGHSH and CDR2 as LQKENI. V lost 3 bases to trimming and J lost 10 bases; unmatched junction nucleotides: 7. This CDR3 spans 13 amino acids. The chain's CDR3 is CASSPPDRGSYTF. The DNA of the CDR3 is TGTGCCAGCTCACCCCCCGACAGGGGCTCCTACACCTTC.

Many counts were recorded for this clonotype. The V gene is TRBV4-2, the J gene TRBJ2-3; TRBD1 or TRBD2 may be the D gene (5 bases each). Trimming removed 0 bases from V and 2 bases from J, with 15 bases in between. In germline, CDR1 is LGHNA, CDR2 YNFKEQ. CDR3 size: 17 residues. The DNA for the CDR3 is TGTGCCAGCAGCCAAGATGGTACTAGGGGATACACAGATACGCAGTATTTT. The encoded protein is CASSQDGTRGYTDTQYF.

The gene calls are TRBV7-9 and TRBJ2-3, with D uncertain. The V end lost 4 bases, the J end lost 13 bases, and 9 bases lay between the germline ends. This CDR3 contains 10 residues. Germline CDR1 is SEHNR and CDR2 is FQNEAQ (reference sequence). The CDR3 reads CASSSEVEYF. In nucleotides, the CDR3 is TGTGCCAGCAGCTCAGAAGTGGAGTATTTT.

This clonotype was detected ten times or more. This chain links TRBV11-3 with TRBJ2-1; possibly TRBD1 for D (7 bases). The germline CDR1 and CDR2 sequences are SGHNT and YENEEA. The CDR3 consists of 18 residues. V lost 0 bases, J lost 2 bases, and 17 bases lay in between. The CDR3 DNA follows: TGTGCCAGCAGCTTAGATCAGGGGGGCAGTGCCACCTACAATGAGCAGTTCTTC. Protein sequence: CASSLDQGGSATYNEQFF.

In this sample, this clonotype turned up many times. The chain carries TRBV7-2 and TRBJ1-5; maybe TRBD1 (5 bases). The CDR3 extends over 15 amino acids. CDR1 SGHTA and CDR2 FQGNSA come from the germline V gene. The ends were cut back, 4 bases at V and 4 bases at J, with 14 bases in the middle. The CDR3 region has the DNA TGTGCCAGCAGCTCGATGGGACGGGCAAATCAGCCCCAGCATTTT. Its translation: CASSSMGRANQPQHF.

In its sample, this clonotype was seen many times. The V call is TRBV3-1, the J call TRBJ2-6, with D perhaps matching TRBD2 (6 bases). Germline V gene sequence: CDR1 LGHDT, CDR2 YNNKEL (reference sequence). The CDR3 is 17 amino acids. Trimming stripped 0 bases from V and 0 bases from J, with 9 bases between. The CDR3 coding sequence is TGTGCCAGCAGCCAAGACCCCGGGGGCTCTGGGGCCAACGTCCTGACTTTC. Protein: CASSQDPGGSGANVLTF.

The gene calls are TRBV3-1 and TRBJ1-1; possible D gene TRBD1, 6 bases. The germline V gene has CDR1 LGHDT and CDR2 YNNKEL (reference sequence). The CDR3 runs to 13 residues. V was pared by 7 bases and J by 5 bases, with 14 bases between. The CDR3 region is CASMSGGATEAFF. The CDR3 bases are TGTGCCAGCATGTCTGGGGGCGCTACTGAAGCTTTCTTT.

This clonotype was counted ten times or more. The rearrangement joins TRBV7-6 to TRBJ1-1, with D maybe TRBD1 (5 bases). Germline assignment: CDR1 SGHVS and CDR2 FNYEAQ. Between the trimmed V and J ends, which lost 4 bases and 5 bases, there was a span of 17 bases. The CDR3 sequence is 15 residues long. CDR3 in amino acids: CASSSWGGDSTEAFF. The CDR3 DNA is TGTGCCAGCAGCTCCTGGGGGGGGGATTCGACTGAAGCTTTCTTT.

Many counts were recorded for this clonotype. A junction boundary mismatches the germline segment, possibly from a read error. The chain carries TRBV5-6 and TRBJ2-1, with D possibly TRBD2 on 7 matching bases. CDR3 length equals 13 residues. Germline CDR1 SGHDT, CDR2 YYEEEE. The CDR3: CASSRLGGGERFF. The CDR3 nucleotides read TGTGCCAGCAGCCGCCTGGGGGGGGGCGAGCGGTTCTTC.

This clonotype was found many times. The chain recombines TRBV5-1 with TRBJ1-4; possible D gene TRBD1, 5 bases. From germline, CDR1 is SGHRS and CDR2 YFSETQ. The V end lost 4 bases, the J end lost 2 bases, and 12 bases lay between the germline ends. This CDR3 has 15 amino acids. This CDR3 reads CASSRDPQTNEKLFF. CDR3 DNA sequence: TGCGCCAGCAGCCGGGACCCCCAGACTAATGAAAAACTGTTTTTT.

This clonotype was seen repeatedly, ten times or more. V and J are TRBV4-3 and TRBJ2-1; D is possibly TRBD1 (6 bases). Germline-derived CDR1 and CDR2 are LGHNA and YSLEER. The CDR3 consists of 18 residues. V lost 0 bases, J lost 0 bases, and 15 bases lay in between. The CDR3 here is CASSQDPRGTSSYNEQFF. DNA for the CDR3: TGCGCCAGCAGCCAAGATCCGAGGGGGACGAGCTCCTACAATGAGCAGTTCTTC.

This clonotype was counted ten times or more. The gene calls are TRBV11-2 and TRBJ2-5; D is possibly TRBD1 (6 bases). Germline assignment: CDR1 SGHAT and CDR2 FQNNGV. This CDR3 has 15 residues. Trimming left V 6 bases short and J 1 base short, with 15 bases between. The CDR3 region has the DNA TGTGCCAGCAGTGGGGGCTCGAGGACCCAAGAGACCCAGTACTTC. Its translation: CASSGGSRTQETQYF. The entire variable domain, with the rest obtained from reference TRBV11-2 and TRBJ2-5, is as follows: EAGVAQSPRYKIIEKRQSVAFWCNPISGHATLYWYQQILGQGPKLLIQFQNNGVVDDSQLPKDRFSAERLKGVDSTLKIQPAKLEDSAVYLCASSGGSRTQETQYFGPGTRLLVL.

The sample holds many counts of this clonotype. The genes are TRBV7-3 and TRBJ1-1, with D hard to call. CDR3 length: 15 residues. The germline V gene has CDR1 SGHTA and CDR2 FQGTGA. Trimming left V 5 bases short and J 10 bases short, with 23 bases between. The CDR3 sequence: CASSPEGKVGRRAFF. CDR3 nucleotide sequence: TGTGCCAGCAGCCCAGAAGGGAAAGTGGGGAGGCGAGCTTTCTTT.

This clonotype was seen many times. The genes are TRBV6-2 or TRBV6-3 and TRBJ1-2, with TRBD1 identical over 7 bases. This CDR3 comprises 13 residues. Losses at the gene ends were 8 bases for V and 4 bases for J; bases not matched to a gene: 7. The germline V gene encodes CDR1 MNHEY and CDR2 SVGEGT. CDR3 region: CASGDRAGYGYTF. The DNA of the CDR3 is TGTGCCAGCGGTGACAGGGCCGGCTATGGCTACACCTTC.

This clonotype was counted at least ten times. CDR3: CASKKSTDTQYF. The CDR3 DNA reads TGTGCCAGCAAGAAGAGCACAGATACGCAGTATTTT. The chain uses TRBV7-9 and TRBJ2-3; D is uncertain. Trimming took off 7 bases at V and 0 bases at J, with 5 bases between the two ends. This CDR3 spans 12 amino acids. In germline, CDR1 is SEHNR, CDR2 FQNEAQ (reference sequence). The full variable domain, with the rest looked up from reference TRBV7-9 and TRBJ2-3, is DTGVSQNPRHKITKRGQNVTFRCDPISEHNRLYWYRQTLGQGPEFLTYFQNEAQLEKSRLLSDRFSAERPKGSFSTLEIQRTEQGDSAMYLCASKKSTDTQYFGPGTRLTVL.

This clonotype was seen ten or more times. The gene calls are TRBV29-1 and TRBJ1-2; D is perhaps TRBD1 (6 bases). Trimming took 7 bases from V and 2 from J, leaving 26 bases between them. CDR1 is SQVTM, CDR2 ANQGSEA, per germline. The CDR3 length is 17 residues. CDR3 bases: TGCAGCGCCCCAGGCCGGGACACCTCGATAGGGAACTATGGCTACACCTTC. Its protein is CSAPGRDTSIGNYGYTF.

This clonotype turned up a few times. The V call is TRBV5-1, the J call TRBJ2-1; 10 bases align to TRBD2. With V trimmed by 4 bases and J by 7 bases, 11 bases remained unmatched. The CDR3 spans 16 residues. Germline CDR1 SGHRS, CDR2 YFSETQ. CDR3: CASSAFTSGAGNEQFF. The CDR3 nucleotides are TGCGCCAGCAGCGCCTTCACTAGCGGGGCTGGAAATGAGCAGTTCTTC. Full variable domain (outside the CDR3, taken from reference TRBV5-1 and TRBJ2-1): KAGVTQTPRYLIKTRGQQVTLSCSPISGHRSVSWYQQTPGQGLQFLFEYFSETQRNKGNFPGRFSGRQFSNSRSEMNVSTLELGDSALYLCASSAFTSGAGNEQFFGPGTRLTVL.

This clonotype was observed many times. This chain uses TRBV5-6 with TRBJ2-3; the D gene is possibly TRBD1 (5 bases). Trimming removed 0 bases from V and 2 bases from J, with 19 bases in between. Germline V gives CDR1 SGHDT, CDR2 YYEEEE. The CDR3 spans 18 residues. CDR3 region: CASSLEGKGRVTTDTQYF. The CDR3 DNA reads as TGTGCCAGCAGCTTGGAGGGGAAGGGCCGGGTTACCACAGATACGCAGTATTTT.

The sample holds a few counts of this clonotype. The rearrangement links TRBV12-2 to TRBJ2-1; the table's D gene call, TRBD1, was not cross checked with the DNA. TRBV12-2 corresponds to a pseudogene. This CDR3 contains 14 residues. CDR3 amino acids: CASRDRGMGNEQFF. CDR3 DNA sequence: TGTGCAAGTCGGGACAGGGGAATGGGCAATGAGCAGTTCTTC.